The present entry profiles one T cell receptor beta chain with its context. Its antigen is unknown. Some clones are missing from TCRdb's copy, which holds only in-frame ones; the method was immunoSEQ multiplex PCR. Of about 350,000 clones listed, approximately 84% were seen once; the top ten hold about 3.3%. This record comes from a study of Ad26.COV2.S vaccination and SARS-CoV-2 variants. Across the whole study: Each vaccinee took Ad26.COV2.S intramuscularly, once or twice 56 days apart.

The CDR3 is 15 residues long. Germline CDR1 and CDR2: SEHNR and FQNEAQ (reference sequence). Trimming cost V 4 bases and J 9 bases; bases outside gene matches: 7. Overall study findings and caveats: Placebo and vaccine recipients had non-spike TCR breadth that was similar. TCR breadth and depth estimates may have understated total T cell responses. Responses of spike-specific T cells (both CD8+ and CD4+) reportedly showed substantial breadth after vaccination.

Sample treatment: some 20 received Ad26.COV2.S at low or high dose, single or two shots; about five received placebo; per-sample allocation not given. At day 63 after the first vaccine or placebo injection, samples were drawn. Sequencing was performed on peripheral blood, taken in a trial of Ad26.COV2.S vaccine versus placebo. The chain recombines TRBV7-9 with TRBJ1-6; TRBD1 matches 9 bases. The receptor was derived from a person between 18 and 65 years old who received the Ad26.COV2.S COVID-19 vaccine or a placebo. The CDR3 bases are TGTGCCAGCAGCTACCCGGGACAGGGTCCTTCACCCCTCCACTTT. This sequence encodes CASSYPGQGPSPLHF.